Each of the 9 T cell receptor beta chains below was sequenced from the same sample in a study of CD8+ T cells in alopecia areata. cDNA serving as the sequencing template came from extracted, reverse transcribed RNA. Here immunoSEQ multiplex PCR was the method, and the copy in TCRdb shows in-frame clones only, minus some. Here the sample spans 100,000 to 150,000 clones, 58% being singletons. Sequenced material: CD4+ T cells sorted from blood, taken at week 0. Receptor source: a human donor with alopecia areata.

This clone turned up a few times. The J gene is TRBJ2-3, the V gene TRBV29-1; D may be TRBD1 (6 bases). Germline V lookup: CDR1 SQVTM, CDR2 ANQGSEA. CDR3 size: 12 residues. V lost 7 bases and J 3 bases, leaving 11 bases between the germline ends. Here the CDR3 DNA reads TGCAGCGGGGGGCAGGGGACAGATACGCAGTATTTT. Amino acid sequence: CSGGQGTDTQYF.

This chain connects TRBV18 to TRBJ2-7, with 7 bases fitting TRBD2. Losses at the gene ends were 3 bases for V and 2 bases for J; bases not matched to a gene: 19. Germline V gene sequence: CDR1 KGHSH, CDR2 LQKENI. The CDR3 consists of 19 residues. For the CDR3, the DNA is TGTGCCAGCTCACCTTTGAGCGGGACCCCGAGTCGAGTTACCTACGAGCAGTACTTC. Its protein is CASSPLSGTPSRVTYEQYF.

J is TRBJ2-7 and V is TRBV7-9; 7 bases map to TRBD1. Unmatched junction bases numbered 4, after V lost 5 bases and J lost 6 bases. This CDR3 has 12 amino acids. Germline lookup yields CDR1 SEHNR and CDR2 FQNEAQ (reference sequence). Written as DNA, the CDR3 is TGTGCCAGCAGCCGACGGGACAGCGAGCAGTACTTC. Protein sequence: CASSRRDSEQYF. Looking up the rest from reference TRBV7-9 and TRBJ2-7 gives the full variable domain: DTGVSQNPRHKITKRGQNVTFRCDPISEHNRLYWYRQTLGQGPEFLTYFQNEAQLEKSRLLSDRFSAERPKGSFSTLEIQRTEQGDSAMYLCASSRRDSEQYFGPGTRLTVT.

This clone appeared a few times. The genes are TRBV29-1 and TRBJ1-3, with D perhaps TRBD1 (6 bases). This CDR3 region has 14 residues. Germline V gene lookup returns CDR1 SQVTM and CDR2 ANQGSEA. V lost 7 bases and J lost 2, with 15 bases in between. The CDR3 region has the DNA TGCAGCGGGCGCGGGGGGGCAGCTGGAAACACCATATATTTT. It codes for CSGRGGAAGNTIYF.

V is TRBV2 and J is TRBJ1-2; 7 nucleotides agree with TRBD1. After removal of 7 bases from V and 3 bases from J, the junction contained 8 bases not matched to a gene. In germline, CDR1 is SNHLY, CDR2 FYNNEI. The CDR3 consists of 14 residues. This CDR3 is CASTRQGSDYGYTF. DNA of the CDR3: TGTGCCAGCACACGACAGGGTTCAGACTATGGCTACACCTTC.

By share, this clone ranks as medium-sized (0.01 to 0.1%). CDR3 in amino acids: CASSFGGPSYTDTQYF. The CDR3 DNA is TGTGCCAGCAGCTTCGGTGGGCCGTCGTACACAGATACGCAGTATTTT. The chain is built from TRBV7-9 and TRBJ2-3; no reliable D call. Looked up from germline, CDR1 is SEHNR and CDR2 is FQNEAQ (reference sequence). The CDR3 runs 16 residues. The V gene lost 3 bases and the J gene lost 2 bases, with 15 bases spanning the gap.

The chain links TRBV5-4 to TRBJ2-1; no definite D call. The CDR3 is 14 residues long. Germline CDR1 is SGHNT and CDR2 is YYREEE (reference sequence). V was clipped by 0 bases and J by 5 bases, with 9 bases between them. CDR3 amino acids: CASSLDSENNEQFF. The CDR3 nucleotides read TGTGCCAGCAGCTTGGATTCGGAGAACAATGAGCAGTTCTTC.

This clone was counted between two and nine times. The V call is TRBV7-2, the J call TRBJ2-3; D might be TRBD1 (5 bases). V was clipped by 1 base and J by 7 bases, with 12 bases between them. The CDR3 sequence is 14 residues long. Germline values: CDR1 SGHTA, CDR2 FQGNSA. The CDR3 sequence: CASSLDLGANTQYF. CDR3 nucleotides: TGTGCCAGCAGCTTAGATCTAGGGGCTAATACGCAGTATTTT. Combining the CDR3 with reference TRBV7-2 and TRBJ2-3 gives the whole variable domain GAGVSQSPSNKVTEKGKDVELRCDPISGHTALYWYRQSLGQGLEFLIYFQGNSAPDKSGLPSDRFSAERTGGSVSTLTIQRTQQEDSAVYLCASSLDLGANTQYFGPGTRLTVL.

V is TRBV7-2 and J is TRBJ1-2, with D tentatively TRBD1 (6 bases). Trimming took 3 bases from V and 6 from J, leaving 17 bases between them. The CDR3 covers 15 residues. Germline V lookup: CDR1 SGHTA, CDR2 FQGNSA. CDR3 amino acids: CASSFQSRGNHGYTF. The CDR3 DNA is TGTGCCAGCAGCTTTCAGAGCAGGGGTAATCATGGCTACACCTTC.